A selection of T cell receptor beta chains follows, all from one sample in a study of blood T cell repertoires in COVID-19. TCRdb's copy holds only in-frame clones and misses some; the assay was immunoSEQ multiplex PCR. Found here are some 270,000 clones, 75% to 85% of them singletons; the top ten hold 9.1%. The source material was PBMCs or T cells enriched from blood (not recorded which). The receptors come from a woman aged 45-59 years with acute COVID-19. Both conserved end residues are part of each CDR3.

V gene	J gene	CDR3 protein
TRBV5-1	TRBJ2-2	CASSLMDRRNTGELFF
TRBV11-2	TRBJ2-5	CASSLEDRIVQTQYF
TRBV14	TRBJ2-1	CASSQASPRGKYNEQFF
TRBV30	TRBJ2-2	CAWETGGKVGELFF
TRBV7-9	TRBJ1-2	CASSLHEARSYGYTF
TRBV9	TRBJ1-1	CASSVSYRVNTEAFF
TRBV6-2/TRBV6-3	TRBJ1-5	CASSYTTGGQPQHF
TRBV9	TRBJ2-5	CASSVAWSGETQYF
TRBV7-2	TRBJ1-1	CASSLVGGTVNTEAFF
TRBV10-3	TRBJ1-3	CAISESRGPRRGNTIYF
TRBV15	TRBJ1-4	CATSRLQGIATNEKLFF
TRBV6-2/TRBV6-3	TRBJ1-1	CASSYAFQGPPFTEAFF
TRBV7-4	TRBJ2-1	CASSLEGPPGDEQFF
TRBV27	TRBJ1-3	CASSLTGATGNTIYF
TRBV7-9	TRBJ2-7	CASSLVRDRGSYEQYF
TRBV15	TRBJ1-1	CATSLQGNTEAFF
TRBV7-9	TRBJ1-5	CASSLEVGEQAFSNQPQHF
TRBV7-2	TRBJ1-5	CASSDRTGSNQPQHF
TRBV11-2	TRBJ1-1	CASSLGRAEAFF
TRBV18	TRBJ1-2	CASSPPGRGSYGYTF
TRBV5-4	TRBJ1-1	CASSLGARGGNTEAFF
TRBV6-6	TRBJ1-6	CASSLQGNSPLHF
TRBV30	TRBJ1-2	CAWSWTGGYTF
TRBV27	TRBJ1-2	CASSLGDLFDYGYTF
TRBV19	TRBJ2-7	CASSPDGTNEQYF
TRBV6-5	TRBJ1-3	CASSPDRFGNTIYF
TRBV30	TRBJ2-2	CAWSPGQNTGELFF
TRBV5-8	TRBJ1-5	CASSLEQGSNQPQHF
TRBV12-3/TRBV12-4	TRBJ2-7	CASSLRSSYEQYF
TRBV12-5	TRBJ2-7	CASGPDSSYEQYF
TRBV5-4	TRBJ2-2	CASSQPTGSIGELFF
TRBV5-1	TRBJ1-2	CASSRFVGGDYGYTF
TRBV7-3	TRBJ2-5	CASSLSGGPQETQYF
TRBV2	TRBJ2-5	CASRGQLQETQYF
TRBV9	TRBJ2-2	CASSNLQGAGELFF
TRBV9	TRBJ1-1	CASSVAGDTEAFF
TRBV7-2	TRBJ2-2	CASRPGGIKRGELFF
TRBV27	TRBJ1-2	CASSLRPGLIYGYTF
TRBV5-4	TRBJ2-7	CASSYTGTADEQYF
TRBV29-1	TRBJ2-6	CSVEDPSGANVLTF
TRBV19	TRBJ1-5	CASSNPDRASNQPQHF
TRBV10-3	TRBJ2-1	CAISDPLGGGSYNEQFF
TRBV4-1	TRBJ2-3	CASSLTATGEYTDTQYF
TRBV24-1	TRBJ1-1	CATSDPGQGRGTEAFF
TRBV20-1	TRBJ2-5	CSAPPLETQYF
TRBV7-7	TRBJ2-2	CASSAPSSSGGPNTGELFF
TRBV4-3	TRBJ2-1	CASSPGLAGGSSYNEQFF
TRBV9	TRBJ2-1	CASSVFSQLAFRNEQFF
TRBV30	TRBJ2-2	CAWSSLTGVSGELFF
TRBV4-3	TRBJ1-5	CASSQDPGGGQPQHF
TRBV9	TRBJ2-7	CASSEGTVSYEQYF